This TCR beta chain was captured in a study of molecular identifiers for immune sequencing clone quantification. Study details: The replicates split RNA from approximately 20,000 or 100,000 naive CD8 cells five ways and sequenced four. Study-wide points: Underestimation of highly expanded clone sizes could arise where identical TCR molecules share a barcode.

About this clonotype itself: Its antigen is not identified.

A single record per CDR3 protein comes from TCRdb applying MiXCR to the PCR reads. The table shows about 320,000 distinct CDR3 sequences, with 24% occurring only once. There are 16 residues in the CDR3. In germline, CDR1 is SNHLY, CDR2 FYNNEI. Trimming removed 4 bases at V and 4 bases at J, with 17 bases between. The receptor's source is a human donor in good health. Some libraries in this study had Jurkat cell RNA spiked in. The chain links TRBV2 to TRBJ1-5; a possible D gene is TRBD1 (5 bases). Sequences were obtained from naive CD8+ T cells from blood, with Jurkat cell RNA spiked in. The sample's subset: FACS-sorted CD8+CD4-CCR7+CD45RA+ naive T cells. CDR3 sequence (DNA): TGTGCCAGCAGTGTAGAGGGGAGAAGGTCAAATCAGCCCCAGCATTTT. It is translated as CASSVEGRRSNQPQHF.